These 12 T cell receptor beta chains were sequenced from one sample in a study of blood T cell repertoires in COVID-19. The repertoire was sequenced with immunoSEQ multiplex PCR; TCRdb's copy has only in-frame clones and lacks some. The repertoire includes a few hundred thousand clones, 80% to 85% of them detected once, and around 3.6% sits in the top ten. Sequenced sample: PBMCs or T cells enriched from blood (not recorded which). These receptors all stem from a man in his forties or fifties who had recovered from COVID-19.

The rearrangement links TRBV7-9 to TRBJ1-4; D ambiguous. Germline values: CDR1 SEHNR, CDR2 FQNEAQ (reference sequence). The V and J ends lost 0 bases and 8 bases respectively, with 13 bases between them. CDR3 length: 15 residues. As DNA, the CDR3 is TGTGCCAGCAGCTTAGCGCAGGCTTCCATGGAAAAACTGTTTTTT. Encoded protein: CASSLAQASMEKLFF.

The chain joins TRBV19 to TRBJ1-3, with D perhaps TRBD1 (6 bases). Germline lookup yields CDR1 LNHDA and CDR2 SQIVND (reference sequence). The CDR3 is 12 residues long. Trimming left V 4 bases short and J 10 bases short, with 11 bases between. CDR3 sequence: CASSTRDRTIYF. The CDR3 DNA sequence: TGTGCCAGTAGTACCCGCGACAGGACCATATATTTT.

This clone was seen a handful of times. The V and J genes are TRBV7-9 and TRBJ2-2; TRBD2 matches 8 bases. CDR1 and CDR2 from the germline V gene are SEHNR and FQNEAQ (reference sequence). J gave up 2 bases and V 5 bases, and 7 bases lay outside the gene matches. There are 16 residues in the CDR3. The CDR3, as DNA: TGTGCCAGCAGCCCCCTAGCGGGTTTAAACACCGGGGAGCTGTTTTTT. Protein: CASSPLAGLNTGELFF.

J is TRBJ1-1 and V is TRBV7-8, with D hard to call. The V end was cut by 5 bases, the J end by 7 bases, with 11 bases between. This CDR3 region has 12 residues. In germline, CDR1 is SGHVS, CDR2 FQNEAQ. Here the CDR3 reads CASSRSAVEAFF. The CDR3 DNA sequence: TGTGCCAGCAGCAGATCTGCGGTTGAAGCTTTCTTT.

This chain uses TRBV6-5 with TRBJ2-1, with D tentatively TRBD1 (5 bases). The germline CDR1 and CDR2 sequences are MNHEY and SVGAGI. CDR3 length: 15 amino acids. With 2 bases removed from V and 3 bases from J, the gap between germline ends came to 11 bases. CDR3 loop: CASSYLQGLYNEQFF. As DNA, the CDR3 is TGTGCCAGCAGTTACCTCCAGGGCCTCTACAATGAGCAGTTCTTC.

The chain couples TRBV5-1 to TRBJ2-2; weak D call: TRBD1 (6 bases). Germline CDR1 SGHRS, CDR2 YFSETQ. V gave up 4 bases and J gave up 5 bases, with 18 bases separating them. The CDR3 covers 16 residues. CDR3 in amino acids: CASSARAPGQTGELFF. As DNA, the CDR3 is TGCGCCAGCAGCGCGCGGGCGCCGGGACAAACCGGGGAGCTGTTTTTT.

The chain's CDR3 is CSVELARLSTDTQYF. CDR3 nucleotides: TGCAGCGTTGAGCTAGCCCGCTTAAGCACAGATACGCAGTATTTT. The rearrangement joins TRBV29-1 to TRBJ2-3, with D possibly TRBD2 on 5 matching bases. The CDR3 is 15 amino acids. V gave up 3 bases and J gave up 0 bases, with 13 bases separating them. Per the germline V gene, CDR1 is SQVTM and CDR2 is ANQGSEA.

The V and J genes are TRBV5-4 and TRBJ1-2; 8 bases agree with TRBD1. Germline CDR1 is SGHNT and CDR2 is YYREEE (reference sequence). This CDR3 comprises 13 residues. With 4 bases clipped from V and 7 bases from J, the junction kept 6 bases outside the gene matches. CDR3 sequence reads: CASSPDRVGGYTF. The CDR3 DNA reads as TGTGCCAGCAGCCCGGACAGGGTGGGTGGCTACACCTTC.

The genes are TRBV2 and TRBJ1-5, with TRBD1 matching over 8 bases. This CDR3 is built from 15 residues. V was pared by 6 bases and J by 0 bases, with 4 bases of the junction left unmatched. Germline loops: CDR1 SNHLY, CDR2 FYNNEI. The CDR3 DNA reads as TGTGCCAGCAGAGGGGACAGGAATAGCAATCAGCCCCAGCATTTT. Encoded protein: CASRGDRNSNQPQHF.

This clone was recorded a few times. The CDR3 DNA reads TGTGCCAGCAGCGGAACAGGAGCTGGCTACACCTTC. Encoded protein: CASSGTGAGYTF. The rearrangement links TRBV9 to TRBJ1-2; D possibly corresponds to TRBD1 (5 bases). V lost 3 bases and J 7 bases, leaving 10 bases between the germline ends. Germline CDR1 and CDR2: SGDLS and YYNGEE. This CDR3 is 12 amino acids long.

The chain carries TRBV6-5 and TRBJ2-2, with 9 bases fitting TRBD2. CDR1 is MNHEY and CDR2 is SVGAGI in the germline V gene. This CDR3 is 16 amino acids long. The ends lost 2 bases at V and 5 bases at J; junction bases unmatched: 6. This chain's CDR3 is CASSYGTSRGTGELFF. The DNA for the CDR3 is TGTGCCAGCAGTTACGGGACTAGCCGGGGGACCGGGGAGCTGTTTTTT.

The chain is built from TRBV6-5 and TRBJ2-5, with 7 nucleotides matching TRBD2. Trimming removed 6 bases from V and 7 bases from J; junction bases left unmatched: 2. CDR1 and CDR2 from the germline V gene are MNHEY and SVGAGI. This CDR3 has 11 amino acids. In nucleotides, the CDR3 is TGTGCCAGCAGGGGGGGGTGGACCCAGTACTTC. Encoded protein: CASRGGWTQYF.